What follows are 3 T cell receptor beta chains derived from one specimen sequenced in a study of ipilimumab plus nivolumab after autologous stem cell transplantation. Assay: immunoSEQ multiplex PCR; the TCRdb copy retains only in-frame clones and omits some. Of tens of thousands of clones in the sample, approximately 90% were seen once. The sample was PBMCs, taken in a trial of ipilimumab plus nivolumab as post-transplant consolidation. The receptors were sampled from a male donor with multiple myeloma.

This chain links TRBV18 with TRBJ2-1; D gene uncertain. The CDR3 totals 15 residues. V was shortened by 5 bases and J by 0 bases, with 11 bases between the two germline ends. The germline CDR1 and CDR2 sequences are KGHSH and LQKENI. CDR3: CASSRSQNSYNEQFF. As DNA, the CDR3 is TGTGCCAGCTCAAGGTCCCAAAACTCCTACAATGAGCAGTTCTTC.

The V gene is TRBV5-1, the J gene TRBJ2-2; 10 bases align to TRBD2. With 5 bases clipped from V and 5 bases from J, the junction kept 3 bases outside the gene matches. Germline assignment: CDR1 SGHRS and CDR2 YFSETQ. The CDR3 spans 14 residues. CDR3 nucleotide sequence: TGCGCCAGCAGGCTAGCGGGAGCTACCGGGGAGCTGTTTTTT. Amino acids: CASRLAGATGELFF.

This chain uses TRBV29-1 with TRBJ1-4, with 10 bases aligning to TRBD1. The V segment lost 6 bases and the J segment 0 bases; nucleotides outside the gene matches: 13. The CDR3 runs to 18 residues. The germline gives CDR1 SQVTM, CDR2 ANQGSEA. CDR3 loop: CSVLGTGTGVATNEKLFF. As DNA, the CDR3 is TGCAGCGTCCTGGGAACCGGGACAGGGGTCGCAACTAATGAAAAACTGTTTTTT.